This entry features one TCR beta chain sequence. This clonotype has only one observation. This receptor's antigen is unknown. Base qualities are missing; no much larger clone stands one base away. One read alone lends weak support. High-throughput TCR beta sequencing profiled peripheral blood CD8+ and CD4+ T cells from healthy donors, Susac syndrome patients and multiple sclerosis patients. The multiple sclerosis controls were treatment-naive patients who had stable or active relapsing-remitting disease and met the revised McDonald criteria. Bulk CD8+ and CD4+ T cells were purified by magnetic negative isolation, while CD8+ TEMRA cells were enriched using FACS. Blood was drawn into EDTA tubes, processed within 24 hours, and PBMCs were isolated by density gradient centrifugation. PBMCs intended for TCR sequencing were frozen in liquid nitrogen and were later thawed in a 37 degrees C water bath. Purity of sorted or isolated CD4+, CD8+ and CD8+ TEMRA cells was at least 90%.

RNA was extracted using the RNeasy kit, and 0.5 to 1 microgram was reverse transcribed with random hexamers. The immunoSEQ multiplex PCR assay, covering 54 Vbeta and 13 Jbeta segments, was used to amplify TCR beta CDR3 regions. Bias from PCR amplification was corrected by using a synthetic template baseline for primer optimization and for computational correction. As for how the authors treated the data: Reads were annotated to V, D and J genes according to IMGT and were analyzed with immunoSEQ Analyzer, with only productive sequences retained. To calculate clonality, Shannon entropy was normalized by log2 of the number of productive unique sequences and then subtracted from one. For each patient and control, public and private clones were evaluated within the 100 most prevalent clones. A clone was defined as Susac-specific if it was absent from the healthy and MS cohorts, from roughly 980 published viral clones and from other ImmuneACCESS disease sequences. TCRdb reworked the public reads: Q25 trimming with fastp, MiXCR clone assembly, productive beta chains retained. Each record represents a unique CDR3 protein, reported with the most common genes and DNA among its rows. Clone size and V and J calls follow TCRdb, not the original study. This sample comprises a few hundred thousand distinct CDR3 sequences, 85% to 90% of them detected only once. Of the sample, under 0.15% is held by the ten largest clones.

The data were taken from a study of CD8 T cells in Susac syndrome (dated by TCRdb to about 2019). Regarding the research as a whole: Whether CD8+ T cell activation and differentiation in Susac syndrome was antigen driven was tested using repertoire sequencing. Clonality of the CD8+ T cell repertoire was compared between about a dozen healthy donors, roughly 14 Susac syndrome patients and 15 multiple sclerosis patients. General findings and caveats noted by the study authors: The TCR sequencing and HLA analysis was acknowledged to have included a relatively small number of individuals.

The CDR3 numbers 15 residues from cysteine through phenylalanine. Only CDR3 DNA is held: 45 bases, read in frame from base 1. The germline V gene (reference sequence) sets CDR1 to LGHDT and CDR2 to YNNKEL. At the junction V is shortened by 4 bases and J by 0 bases, with 10 bases in between. The sequence was collected from a human donor with multiple sclerosis. The chain links TRBV3-1 with TRBJ2-1, with the D gene not clear enough to name. Sequencing input: CD8+ T cells from PBMCs. CDR3 loop: CASSPYASSYNEQFF. The nucleotides read TGTGCCAGCAGCCCTTATGCGAGCTCCTACAATGAGCAGTTCTTC.